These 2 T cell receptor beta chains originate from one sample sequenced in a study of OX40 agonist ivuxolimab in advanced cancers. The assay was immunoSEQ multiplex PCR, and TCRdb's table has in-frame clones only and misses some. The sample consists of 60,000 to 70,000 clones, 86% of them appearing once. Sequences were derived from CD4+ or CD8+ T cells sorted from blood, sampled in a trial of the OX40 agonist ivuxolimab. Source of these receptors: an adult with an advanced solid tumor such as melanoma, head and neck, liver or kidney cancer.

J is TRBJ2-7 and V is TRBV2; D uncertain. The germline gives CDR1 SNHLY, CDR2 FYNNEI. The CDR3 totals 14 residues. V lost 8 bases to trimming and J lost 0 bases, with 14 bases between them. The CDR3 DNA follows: TGTGCCAGCCTTGGTCAGCCGAGCTCCTACGAGCAGTACTTC. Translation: CASLGQPSSYEQYF.

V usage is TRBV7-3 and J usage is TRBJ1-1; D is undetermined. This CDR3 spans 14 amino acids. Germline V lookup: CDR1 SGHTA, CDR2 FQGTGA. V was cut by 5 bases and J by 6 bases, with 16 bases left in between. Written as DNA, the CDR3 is TGTGCCAGCAGCAACCTATCCCCGAGGGCTGAAGCTTTCTTT. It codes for CASSNLSPRAEAFF. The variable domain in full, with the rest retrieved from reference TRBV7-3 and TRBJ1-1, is GAGVSQTPSNKVTEKGKYVELRCDPISGHTALYWYRQSLGQGPEFLIYFQGTGAADDSGLPNDRFFAVRPEGSVSTLKIQRTERGDSAVYLCASSNLSPRAEAFFGQGTRLTVV.